These 7 T cell receptor beta chains were sequenced from one sample in a study of T cell clonality in common variable immunodeficiency. TCRdb's copy holds only in-frame clones and misses some; the assay was immunoSEQ multiplex PCR. Listed here are tens of thousands of clones without any singletons, the top ten holding about 0.68%. The specimen was peripheral blood mononuclear cells. The receptors were gathered from a person aged 18 to 69 in good health.

At least ten counts were recorded for this clone. The observed sequence ends 3 residues before the CDR3 terminus, with the missing tail filled in from the germline J gene. The rearrangement joins TRBV19 to TRBJ1-6, with 7 positions matching TRBD1. After removal of 5 bases from V and 7 bases from J, the junction contained 11 bases not matched to a gene. Germline V lookup: CDR1 LNHDA, CDR2 SQIVND (reference sequence). The CDR3 spans 16 residues. CDR3 DNA (partial): TGTGCCAGTAGTTTTAGGCCGGGACAGAGGAATTCACCC. Residues: CASSFRPGQRNSP. In full, the CDR3 is CASSFRPGQRNSPLHF.

This clone was detected many times. The CDR3 is cut off 3 residues early in the read; its end comes from the germline J gene. The J gene is TRBJ2-7, the V gene TRBV19; weak D call: TRBD1 (6 bases). The germline V gene has CDR1 LNHDA and CDR2 SQIVND (reference sequence). The CDR3 contains 15 residues. V dropped 4 bases and J dropped 2 bases, with 15 bases sitting between them. The CDR3 is CASSTGTLGTYEQYF. CDR3 bases read: TGTGCCAGTAGTACCGGGACACTGGGGACCTACGAG.

This clone was counted ten times or more. From the germline J gene comes the end of the CDR3, since the read stops 3 residues before it. The J gene is TRBJ2-7, the V gene TRBV30; TRBD2 might be the D (5 bases). Trimming shortened V by 2 bases and J by 0 bases, and 17 bases separated the two germline ends. This CDR3 has 16 amino acids. CDR1 and CDR2 (germline): GTSNPN, SVGIG (reference sequence). CDR3: CAWSKIKGGYSYEQYF. Incomplete CDR3 DNA: TGTGCCTGGAGTAAGATCAAGGGCGGGTACTCCTACGAG.

This clone was recorded at least ten times. From the germline J gene comes the end of the CDR3, since the read stops 3 residues before it. The rearrangement uses TRBV9 and TRBJ2-1; 11 bases fit TRBD2. The CDR3 runs to 15 residues. The germline V gene encodes CDR1 SGDLS and CDR2 YYNGEE. With V trimmed by 2 bases and J by 4 bases, 2 bases remained unmatched. Partial CDR3 DNA: TGTGCCAGCAGCGTCGGGACTAGCGGATACAATGAG. Protein sequence: CASSVGTSGYNE. The CDR3, in full, reads CASSVGTSGYNEQFF.

This clone was counted a few times. CDR3 protein: CASSLRPGLAGSNTGELFF. CDR3 bases read: TGTGCCAGTAGCCTAAGACCGGGACTAGCGGGATCGAACACCGGGGAG. The gene calls are TRBV19 and TRBJ2-2; 13 positions match TRBD2. The CDR3 end lies 3 residues beyond the end of the read and is filled in from the germline J gene. Germline loops: CDR1 LNHDA, CDR2 SQIVND (reference sequence). V lost 6 bases, J lost 0 bases, and 10 bases stayed unmatched. This CDR3 contains 19 residues.

In its sample, this clone was seen many times. From the germline J gene comes the end of the CDR3, since the read stops 3 residues before it. The chain links TRBV5-1 to TRBJ1-1; TRBD1 is a possible D gene (5 bases). The CDR3 spans 14 residues. Germline V gene lookup returns CDR1 SGHRS and CDR2 YFSETQ. Trimming cost V 0 bases and J 4 bases, with 10 bases left between them. CDR3 DNA, as far as it was read: TGCGCCAGCAGCTTGGGGGCCGGGGGCACTGAA. It translates to CASSLGAGGTE. The entire CDR3 protein reads CASSLGAGGTEAFF.

In this sample, this clone turned up many times. The read ends 3 residues shy of where the CDR3 ends; the end is completed using the germline J gene. V and J are TRBV18 and TRBJ2-1, with 11 bases lining up with TRBD2. The CDR3 runs 15 residues. V shed 9 bases and J 5 bases; nucleotides not matched to a gene: 9. Looked up from germline, CDR1 is KGHSH and CDR2 is LQKENI. The CDR3 sequence is CASHVAGGPNNEQFF. The DNA read from the CDR3 is TGTGCCAGTCACGTAGCGGGGGGGCCGAACAATGAG.